This TCR beta chain was retrieved from a study of early T cells in non-severe SARS-CoV-2 infection. Study-wide findings and caveats: Matching results from VDJdb favored anti-spike CD8 responses, leaving private and CD4 specificities undetected.

There are many counts of this clonotype. Its specificity is not known. TCRdb redid the calling of the 5' RACE reads with MiXCR, one entry per CDR3 protein. The sample lists more than 50,000 distinct CDR3 sequences, more than 12% occurring once. The germline gives CDR1 SGHRS, CDR2 YFSETQ. Trimming stripped 2 bases from V and 4 bases from J, with 7 bases between. This CDR3 spans 13 amino acids. The V call is TRBV5-1, the J call TRBJ1-5; D ambiguous. Sequencing used whole blood, obtained at baseline. This TCR derives from an adult who was a healthcare worker with PCR-confirmed SARS-CoV-2 infection or an uninfected control (not recorded which). As DNA, the CDR3 is TGCGCCAGCAGCTTTTCCCCAAATCAGCCCCAGCATTTT. Amino acid sequence: CASSFSPNQPQHF.